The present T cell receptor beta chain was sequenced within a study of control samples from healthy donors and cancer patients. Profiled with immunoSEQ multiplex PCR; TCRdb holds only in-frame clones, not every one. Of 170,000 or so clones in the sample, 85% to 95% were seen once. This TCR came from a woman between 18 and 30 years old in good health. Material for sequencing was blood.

CDR3 region: CASKESSYNSPLHF. Here the CDR3 DNA reads TGTGCCAGCAAGGAGAGCTCCTATAATTCACCCCTCCACTTT. J is TRBJ1-6 and V is TRBV6-5; no clear D gene. V gave up 7 bases and J gave up 0 bases, with 7 bases separating them. Per the germline V gene, CDR1 is MNHEY and CDR2 is SVGAGI. CDR3 length: 14 amino acids.